This T cell receptor (beta chain) was found in a study of blood T cell repertoires in COVID-19. Study in general: Some COVID-19 samples were acute and others convalescent; all came from the United States, Italy and Spain. Sources were T cells, B-cell-depleted T cells, or PBMCs; the material itself was cDNA or gDNA.

How the authors handled the data: Scientists estimated how many nucleated cells there were by amplifying reference gene primers. Data came from immunoSEQ multiplex PCR; TCRdb stores just in-frame clones and leaves some out. That table furnishes V, J and clone size, whereas the DNA furnished D and trimming. This table has around 100,000 clones, roughly 80% appearing once. The V gene lost 6 bases and the J gene lost 7 bases, with 19 bases spanning the gap. The germline gives CDR1 GTSNPN, CDR2 SVGIG (reference sequence). This CDR3 is 13 amino acids long. This chain connects TRBV30 to TRBJ2-7; a possible D gene is TRBD2 (6 bases). The sample consisted of peripheral blood. This TCR came from a man between 65 and 85 years old with active or convalescent COVID-19. CDR3 amino acids: CACAPGGLGEQYF. CDR3 coding DNA: TGTGCCTGTGCGCCCGGGGGATTAGGGGAGCAGTACTTC.